These 20 T cell receptor beta chains originate from one sample sequenced in a study of cytomegalovirus exposure and HLA in healthy donors. Amplification used 60 Vbeta primers and 13 Jbeta primers. TCRdb keeps only in-frame clones here, not all; method: immunoSEQ multiplex PCR. The table includes around 200,000 clones, roughly 84% detected once. The sample consisted of PBMCs. These TCRs come from a girl aged 10-17 years in good health and CMV-seronegative.

This CDR3 reads CASSQDVRGAGNQPQHF. The CDR3 nucleotides are TGCGCCAGCAGCCAAGATGTTCGGGGGGCCGGCAATCAGCCCCAGCATTTT. The chain links TRBV4-1 to TRBJ1-5; a possible D gene is TRBD1 (6 bases). Germline values: CDR1 MGHRA, CDR2 YSYEKL. CDR3 length equals 17 residues. V lost 0 bases to trimming and J lost 2 bases, with 14 bases between them.

The J gene is TRBJ1-2, the V gene TRBV6-5; 9 bases fit TRBD1. The junction had 3 bases not matched to a gene; V was cut back by 2 bases and J by 5 bases. This CDR3 spans 14 amino acids. In germline, CDR1 is MNHEY, CDR2 SVGAGI. DNA for the CDR3: TGTGCCAGCAGTTACGGGACAGGGTATTATGGCTACACCTTC. Its protein is CASSYGTGYYGYTF.

The V and J genes are TRBV5-4 and TRBJ2-1, with D possibly matching TRBD2 (7 bases). The CDR3 consists of 15 residues. The ends were cut back, 10 bases at V and 6 bases at J, with 23 bases in the middle. Per germline, CDR1 SGHNT and CDR2 YYREEE (reference sequence). This chain's CDR3 is CALSHSGGRGNEQFF. Here the CDR3 DNA reads TGTGCCCTCTCCCATTCGGGGGGCCGGGGCAATGAGCAGTTCTTC. The full variable domain, completed using reference TRBV5-4 and TRBJ2-1, is ETGVTQSPTHLIKTRGQQVTLRCSSQSGHNTVSWYQQALGQGPQFIFQYYREEENGRGNFPPRFSGLQFPNYSSELNVNALELDDSALYLCALSHSGGRGNEQFFGPGTRLTVL.

Here the CDR3 DNA reads TGTGCCAGCGGGAACAGGGGATACTACGAGCAGTACTTC. Its protein product is CASGNRGYYEQYF. The chain carries TRBV6-6 and TRBJ2-7, with 7 bases lining up with TRBD1. The trim removed 8 bases at V and 3 bases at J, leaving 7 bases unmatched. CDR1 MNHNY and CDR2 SVGAGI come from the germline V gene (reference sequence). The CDR3 extends over 13 amino acids.

This chain uses TRBV28 with TRBJ2-1, with a possible D match to TRBD1 (6 bases). This CDR3 comprises 14 residues. The germline CDR1 and CDR2 sequences are MDHEN and SYDVKM. Between the trimmed V and J ends, which lost 8 bases and 7 bases, there was a span of 18 bases. The CDR3 region is CASHTGTHTNEQFF. The DNA of the CDR3 is TGTGCCAGCCATACAGGGACACACACGAATGAGCAGTTCTTC. Variable domain in full (rest from reference TRBV28 and TRBJ2-1): DVKVTQSSRYLVKRTGEKVFLECVQDMDHENMFWYRQDPGLGLRLIYFSYDVKMKEKGDIPEGYSVSREKKERFSLILESASTNQTSMYLCASHTGTHTNEQFFGPGTRLTVL.

V and J are TRBV7-3 and TRBJ1-1; the D gene is possibly TRBD1 (5 bases). Germline V gene lookup returns CDR1 SGHTA and CDR2 FQGTGA. V dropped 4 bases and J dropped 0 bases, with 15 bases sitting between them. The CDR3 has 16 amino acids. The CDR3 DNA follows: TGTGCCAGCAGCTCCACCGGGGGGGATCTGAACACTGAAGCTTTCTTT. As protein: CASSSTGGDLNTEAFF.

J is TRBJ2-1 and V is TRBV15, with D uncertain. The CDR3 consists of 12 residues. Trimming pared 3 bases from V and 6 bases from J, leaving 6 bases between. Germline-derived CDR1 and CDR2 are LNHNV and YYDKDF (reference sequence). This CDR3 reads CATSSLSNEQFF. The CDR3 nucleotides read TGTGCCACCAGCAGTCTTAGCAATGAGCAGTTCTTC. Filled out from reference TRBV15 and TRBJ2-1, the complete variable domain reads DAMVIQNPRYQVTQFGKPVTLSCSQTLNHNVMYWYQQKSSQAPKLLFHYYDKDFNNEADTPDNFQSRRPNTSFCFLDIRSPGLGDTAMYLCATSSLSNEQFFGPGTRLTVL.

V and J are TRBV5-1 and TRBJ2-7; D unclear. The CDR3 runs to 12 residues. Trimming removed 0 bases from V and 4 bases from J, with 5 bases in between. The germline CDR1 and CDR2 sequences are SGHRS and YFSETQ. This chain's CDR3 is CASSLARYEQYF. The CDR3, as DNA: TGCGCCAGCAGCTTGGCGAGATACGAGCAGTACTTC.

This clone was recorded once. V gene TRBV11-1 combines with J gene TRBJ2-5; D might be TRBD2 (7 bases). The CDR3 is 15 amino acids. Per germline, CDR1 SGHAT and CDR2 FQDESV (reference sequence). The ends were cut back, 5 bases at V and 5 bases at J, with 18 bases in the middle. The CDR3 sequence: CASSLLEGGQETQYF. In DNA, the CDR3 is TGTGCCAGCAGCCTTCTGGAGGGGGGGCAGGAGACCCAGTACTTC.

Concerning this clone itself: One junction end disagrees with the germline gene, perhaps due to a read error. The sample carries other DNA sequences with the same CDR3. The chain links TRBV30 to TRBJ1-2; the match to TRBD1 covers 8 bases. CDR3 length: 13 amino acids. Germline CDR1 is GTSNPN and CDR2 is SVGIG (reference sequence). CDR3 DNA sequence: TGCGCCTGGACTCGGACAGGGAACTATGGCTACACCTTC. It is translated as CAWTRTGNYGYTF.

This chain connects TRBV27 to TRBJ2-4; no definite D call. CDR1 is MNHEY and CDR2 is SMNVEV in the germline V gene (reference sequence). V lost 0 bases and J lost 0, with 21 bases in between. The CDR3 covers 20 residues. The CDR3 loop is CASSLSYHRRGSTAKNIQYF. The CDR3, as DNA: TGTGCCAGCAGTTTATCGTACCACCGCCGAGGTTCCACAGCCAAAAACATTCAGTACTTC.

The genes are TRBV7-9 and TRBJ2-5, with a tentative D call TRBD1 (5 bases). The germline gives CDR1 SEHNR, CDR2 FQNEAQ (reference sequence). The length of the CDR3 is 15 residues. V lost 7 bases, J lost 1 base, and 16 bases lay in between. The CDR3 coding sequence is TGTGCCAGCAACCCAGATGGGGCAATCCAAGAGACCCAGTACTTC. This translates into CASNPDGAIQETQYF.

The J gene is TRBJ2-1, the V gene TRBV18; D perhaps matches TRBD2 (6 bases). Germline loops: CDR1 KGHSH, CDR2 LQKENI. This CDR3 has 17 amino acids. The ends were cut back, 3 bases at V and 0 bases at J, with 15 bases in the middle. The CDR3 here is CASSPLRGSSSYNEQFF. The CDR3 DNA sequence: TGTGCCAGCTCACCTCTGCGGGGTTCTAGCTCCTACAATGAGCAGTTCTTC.

The rearrangement links TRBV6-5 to TRBJ1-1, with unresolved D. V lost 5 bases and J 5 bases, leaving 12 bases between the germline ends. CDR1 MNHEY and CDR2 SVGAGI come from the germline V gene. This CDR3 contains 13 residues. Here the CDR3 DNA reads TGTGCCAGCAGTGCCGTGGAGTGGACTGAAGCTTTCTTT. It encodes CASSAVEWTEAFF.

The rearrangement uses TRBV15 and TRBJ1-2; a possible D gene is TRBD1 (5 bases). The CDR3 is made up of 15 amino acids. The germline gives CDR1 LNHNV, CDR2 YYDKDF (reference sequence). V was cut by 1 base and J by 4 bases, with 13 bases left in between. The CDR3 DNA is TGTGCCACCAGCAGAGGGGGGGAAGGGACCTATGGCTACACCTTC. It translates to CATSRGGEGTYGYTF.

CDR3 in amino acids: CASSLEAGGVDQPQHF. CDR3 nucleotide sequence: TGTGCCAGCAGCTTAGAGGCGGGGGGCGTCGATCAGCCCCAGCATTTT. V and J are TRBV7-6 and TRBJ1-5; D might be TRBD1 (6 bases). Germline V gives CDR1 SGHVS, CDR2 FNYEAQ. CDR3 length: 16 amino acids. V lost 1 base and J lost 5, with 15 bases in between.

The chain carries TRBV4-1 and TRBJ2-6; TRBD2 is a possible D gene (5 bases). Trimming took 2 bases from V and 18 from J, leaving 11 bases between them. Looked up from germline, CDR1 is MGHRA and CDR2 is YSYEKL. The CDR3 runs 11 residues. The chain's CDR3 is CASSQSGSWTF. CDR3 nucleotides: TGCGCCAGCAGCCAATCGGGGTCTTGGACTTTC.

J is TRBJ1-6 and V is TRBV13, with D uncertain. The CDR3 is 13 residues long. Germline V lookup: CDR1 PRHDT, CDR2 FYEKMQ (reference sequence). V shed 1 base and J shed 9 bases, with 7 bases lying between them. The CDR3 protein is CASSLDPSSPLHF. The CDR3 nucleotides read TGTGCCAGCAGCTTAGATCCTTCTTCACCCCTCCACTTT.

V usage is TRBV5-1 and J usage is TRBJ2-5; TRBD2 matches at 12 bases. The trim removed 3 bases at V and 0 bases at J, leaving 12 bases unmatched. The germline V gene has CDR1 SGHRS and CDR2 YFSETQ. The CDR3 is 19 residues long. The CDR3 loop is CASSSGTSGGSSYQETQYF. CDR3 coding DNA: TGCGCCAGCAGCTCGGGTACTAGCGGGGGGTCAAGTTACCAAGAGACCCAGTACTTC.

The table lists this clone with a count of one. The CDR3 bases are TGTGCCAGCAGTTCTCGGGACAGGCACTTAGAGACCCAGTACTTC. It codes for CASSSRDRHLETQYF. The rearrangement uses TRBV28 and TRBJ2-5, with 8 positions matching TRBD1. The CDR3 consists of 15 residues. Germline CDR1 is MDHEN and CDR2 is SYDVKM. Trimming took 4 bases from V and 4 from J; bases not matched to a gene: 8.